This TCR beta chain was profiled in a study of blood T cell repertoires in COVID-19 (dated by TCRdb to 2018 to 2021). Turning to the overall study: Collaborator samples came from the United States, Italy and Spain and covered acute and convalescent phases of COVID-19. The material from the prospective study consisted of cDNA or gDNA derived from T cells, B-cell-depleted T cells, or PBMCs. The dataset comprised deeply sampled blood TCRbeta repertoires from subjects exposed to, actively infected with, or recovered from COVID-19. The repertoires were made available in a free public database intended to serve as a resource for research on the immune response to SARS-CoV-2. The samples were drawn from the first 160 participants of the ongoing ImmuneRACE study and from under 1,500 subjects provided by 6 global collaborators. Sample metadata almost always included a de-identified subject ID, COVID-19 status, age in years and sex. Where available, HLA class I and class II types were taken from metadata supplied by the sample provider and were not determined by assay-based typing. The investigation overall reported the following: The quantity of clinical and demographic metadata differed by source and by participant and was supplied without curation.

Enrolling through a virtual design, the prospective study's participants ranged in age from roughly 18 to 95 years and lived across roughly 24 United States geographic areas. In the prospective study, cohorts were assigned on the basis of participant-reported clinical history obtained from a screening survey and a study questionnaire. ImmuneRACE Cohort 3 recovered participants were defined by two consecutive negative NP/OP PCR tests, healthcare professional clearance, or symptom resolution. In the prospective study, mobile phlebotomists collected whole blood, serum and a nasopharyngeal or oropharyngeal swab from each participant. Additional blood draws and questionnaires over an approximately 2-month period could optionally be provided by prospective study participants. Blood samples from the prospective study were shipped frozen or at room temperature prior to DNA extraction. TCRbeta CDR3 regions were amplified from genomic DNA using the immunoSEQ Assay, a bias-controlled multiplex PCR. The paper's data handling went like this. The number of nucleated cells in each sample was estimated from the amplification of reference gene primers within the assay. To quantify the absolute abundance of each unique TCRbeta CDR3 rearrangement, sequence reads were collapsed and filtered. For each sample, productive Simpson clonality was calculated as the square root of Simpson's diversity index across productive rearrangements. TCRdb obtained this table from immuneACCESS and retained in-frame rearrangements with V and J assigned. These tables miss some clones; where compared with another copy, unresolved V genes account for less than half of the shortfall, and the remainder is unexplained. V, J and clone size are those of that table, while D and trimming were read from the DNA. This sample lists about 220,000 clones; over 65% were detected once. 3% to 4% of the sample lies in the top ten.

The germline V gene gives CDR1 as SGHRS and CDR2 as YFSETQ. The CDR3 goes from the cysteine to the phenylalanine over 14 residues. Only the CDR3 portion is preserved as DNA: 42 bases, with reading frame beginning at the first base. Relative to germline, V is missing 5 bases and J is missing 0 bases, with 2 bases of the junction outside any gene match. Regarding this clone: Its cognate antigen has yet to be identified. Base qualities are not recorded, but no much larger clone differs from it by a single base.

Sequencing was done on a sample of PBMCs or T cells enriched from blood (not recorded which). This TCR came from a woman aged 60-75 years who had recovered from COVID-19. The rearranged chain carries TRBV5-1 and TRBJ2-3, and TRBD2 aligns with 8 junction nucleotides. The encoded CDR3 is CASSSGTSTDTQYF. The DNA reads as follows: TGCGCCAGCAGTAGCGGGACTAGCACAGATACGCAGTATTTT.